This TCR beta chain was obtained from a study of spatial heterogeneity in lung cancer (dated by TCRdb to the late 2010s). General notes on the study: More beta-chain than alpha-chain transcripts were consistently detected, likely reflecting higher beta-chain transcript abundance. In tumor regions, TCR transcript counts showed a strong correlation with a T cell transcriptional module score derived from matched bulk RNA-seq. In the raw uncorrected reads, each unique combination of TCR and UMI appeared more than ten times on average. In non-small cell lung cancer, the study made a quantitative comparison of TCR alpha and beta repertoires among multiple tumor regions, matched nontumor lung and blood. Nonsynonymous mutation counts, determined by whole-exome sequencing of tumor tissue, were related to features of the TCR repertoire. Both alpha and beta chains were TCR-sequenced in 200 to 250 tumor regions, 64 matched nontumor lung samples and around 50 PBMC samples obtained at surgery. Overall study outcomes, separate from this receptor: Estimated TCR-seq coverage of tumor T cells was only around 7.2% for alpha chains and around 13% for beta chains. The tumor nonsynonymous mutation count correlated with the number of expanded alpha and beta TCRs within the tumor. The count of ubiquitous expanded TCRs correlated with the count of ubiquitous nonsynonymous mutations, and the count of regional expanded TCRs correlated with the count of regional nonsynonymous mutations. Additional single-cell paired TCR alpha and beta sequencing was considered necessary to confirm, at a functional level, the hypothesis that regional TCRs recognize regional mutations.

The sample's time point label, in plain terms: sample taken at primary tumor resection. Samples were obtained from approximately 70 patients with early-stage, untreated non-small cell lung cancer from the lung TRACERx cohort. Without any cell sorting, TCR sequencing was performed on whole RNA extracted either from tumor and nontumor lung tissue or from cryopreserved PBMC samples. Only patients with enough RNA available from two or more tumor regions were chosen for TCR sequencing. Before selection, tumor and adjacent nontumor lung specimens were reviewed by a lung pathologist. For this clonotype: Its antigen remains unidentified. No much larger clone exists at a distance of one base, and base qualities are not known.

The CDR3 holds 16 amino acids from the cysteine to the phenylalanine. The sequence is cut down to CDR3 DNA, 48 bases in frame from base 1. Per the germline V gene, MNHNS is the CDR1 and SASEGT is the CDR2. The germline V and J ends show losses of 0 bases and 4 bases respectively, and no gene match explains 9 bases of the junction. Libraries came from 5' RACE. Sequencing took place on a NextSeq 500. The TCR library protocol attached a unique molecular identifier to each TCR cDNA molecule to allow correction of PCR and sequencing errors. For the original study's pipeline: TCR identification, UMI-based error correction and CDR3 extraction were all carried out with Decombinator tools. Expanded TCRs were defined as those above a frequency of 2 per 1,000, corresponding to the top 1% of the tumor frequency distribution. Expanded tumor TCRs were classed as regional if statistically deemed absent (corrected P<0.05) from at least one tumor region, otherwise ubiquitous. Renyi diversity was computed with the R vegan package after each repertoire had been subsampled 100 times to 5,000 TCRs. CDR3 similarity networks were constructed using string-kernel similarity of amino acid triplets, with links drawn between CDR3s whose pairwise similarity was above 0.82. TCRdb handled the public reads itself, with Q25 trimming in fastp and clone calling in MiXCR, and kept productive beta chains. Duplicate CDR3 protein sequences are folded into a single record with the most common DNA and genes. What appears here as the V and J calls and clone size reflects TCRdb's work, not the paper's. The sample records more than 3,500 distinct CDR3 sequences, 5.3% of which are singletons. The ten largest account for about 13% of the sample.

This sequence was found in a female donor with early-stage non-small cell lung cancer. The chain employs TRBV6-1 and TRBJ2-7; 7 bases in between match TRBD1. Specimen: lung tumor tissue, collected at surgery. The sequenced DNA: TGTGCCAGCAGTGAAGCGTACGGGACAGTACGTTACGAGCAGTACTTC. Translated, this gives CASSEAYGTVRYEQYF.